This TCR beta chain was profiled in a study of shared clonotypes between healthy human individuals. About this clone: What it binds is not known.

The data were produced by immunoSEQ multiplex PCR, yet TCRdb's version contains in-frame clones alone and is incomplete. The data contain about 2.1 million clones, around 93% of them singletons. The naive CD8 fraction comprised CD45RO-negative cells positively selected for CCR7 and excluded terminally differentiated effector memory CD45RA+ cells. Whole-study results and caveats: Expectations were that clonotype sharing among donors would be affected by sequencing depth.

This CDR3 has 14 residues. In germline, CDR1 is SGHRS, CDR2 YFSETQ. The junction had 8 bases not matched to a gene; V was cut back by 5 bases and J by 5 bases. The sequencing sample was made of naive CD8+ T cells from PBMCs. The V call is TRBV5-1, the J call TRBJ2-7; 9 bases fit TRBD1. This sequence was found in a man between 18 and 29 years old in good health. Some clones in this sample may be carry-over from other donors' samples. CDR3 sequence (DNA): TGCGCCAGCAGGTCCGGGACAGGGATCCACGAGCAGTACTTC. It codes for CASRSGTGIHEQYF.